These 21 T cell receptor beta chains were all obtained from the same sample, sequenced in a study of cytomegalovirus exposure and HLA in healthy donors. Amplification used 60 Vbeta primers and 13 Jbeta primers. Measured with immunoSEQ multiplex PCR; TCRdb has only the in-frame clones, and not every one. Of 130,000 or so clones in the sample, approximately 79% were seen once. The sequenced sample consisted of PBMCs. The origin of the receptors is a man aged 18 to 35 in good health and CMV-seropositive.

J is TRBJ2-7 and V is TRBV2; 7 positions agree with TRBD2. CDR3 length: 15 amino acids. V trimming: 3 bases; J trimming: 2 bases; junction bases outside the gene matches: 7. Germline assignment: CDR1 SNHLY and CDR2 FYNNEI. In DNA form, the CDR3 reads TGTGCCAGCAGTGATGTTGGCGGGGGAGCCTACGAGCAGTACTTC. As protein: CASSDVGGGAYEQYF.

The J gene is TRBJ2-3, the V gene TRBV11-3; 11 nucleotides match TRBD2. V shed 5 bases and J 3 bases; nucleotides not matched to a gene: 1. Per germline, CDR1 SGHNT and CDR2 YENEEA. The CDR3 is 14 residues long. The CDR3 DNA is TGTGCCAGCAGCCCTAGCGGGAGGACAGATACGCAGTATTTT. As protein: CASSPSGRTDTQYF.

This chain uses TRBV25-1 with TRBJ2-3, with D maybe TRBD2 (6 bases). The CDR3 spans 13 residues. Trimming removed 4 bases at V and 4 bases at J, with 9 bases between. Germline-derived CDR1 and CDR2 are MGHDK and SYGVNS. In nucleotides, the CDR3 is TGTGCCAGCAGTGCATCGGGGGCAGATACGCAGTATTTT. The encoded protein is CASSASGADTQYF.

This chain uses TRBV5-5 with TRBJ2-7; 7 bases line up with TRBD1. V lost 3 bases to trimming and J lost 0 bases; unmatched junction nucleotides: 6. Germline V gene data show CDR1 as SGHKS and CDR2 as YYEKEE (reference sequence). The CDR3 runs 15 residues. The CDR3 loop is CASSYRGSVSYEQYF. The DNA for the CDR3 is TGTGCCAGCAGCTACAGGGGTTCCGTCTCCTACGAGCAGTACTTC.

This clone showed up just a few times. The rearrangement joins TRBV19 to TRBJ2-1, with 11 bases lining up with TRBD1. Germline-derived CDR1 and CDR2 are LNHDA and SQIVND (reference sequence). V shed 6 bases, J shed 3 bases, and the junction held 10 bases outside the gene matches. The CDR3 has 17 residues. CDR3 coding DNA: TGTGCCAGTAGGTCCTCCGGGACAGGGGGTTACTACAATGAGCAGTTCTTC. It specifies CASRSSGTGGYYNEQFF.

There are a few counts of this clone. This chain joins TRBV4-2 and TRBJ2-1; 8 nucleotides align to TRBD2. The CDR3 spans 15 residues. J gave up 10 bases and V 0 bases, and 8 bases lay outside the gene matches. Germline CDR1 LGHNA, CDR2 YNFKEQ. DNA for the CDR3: TGTGCCAGCAGCCAAGAGAGGGTAGCGGGATACGAGCAGTTCTTC. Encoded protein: CASSQERVAGYEQFF.

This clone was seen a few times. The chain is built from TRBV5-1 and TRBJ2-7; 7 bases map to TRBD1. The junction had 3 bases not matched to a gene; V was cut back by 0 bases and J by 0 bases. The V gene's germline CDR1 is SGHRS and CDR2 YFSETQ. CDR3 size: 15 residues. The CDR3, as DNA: TGCGCCAGCAGCTTGGGGGACAGAGACTCCTACGAGCAGTACTTC. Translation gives CASSLGDRDSYEQYF.

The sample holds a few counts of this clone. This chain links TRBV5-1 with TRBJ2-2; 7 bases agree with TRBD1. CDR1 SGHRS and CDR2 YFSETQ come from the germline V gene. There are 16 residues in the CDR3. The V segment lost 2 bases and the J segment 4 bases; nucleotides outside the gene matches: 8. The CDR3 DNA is TGCGCCAGCAGCTTCAGACAGGGTGGTCTCACCGGGGAGCTGTTTTTT. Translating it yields CASSFRQGGLTGELFF. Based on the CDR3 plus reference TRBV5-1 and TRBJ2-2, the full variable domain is KAGVTQTPRYLIKTRGQQVTLSCSPISGHRSVSWYQQTPGQGLQFLFEYFSETQRNKGNFPGRFSGRQFSNSRSEMNVSTLELGDSALYLCASSFRQGGLTGELFFGEGSRLTVL.

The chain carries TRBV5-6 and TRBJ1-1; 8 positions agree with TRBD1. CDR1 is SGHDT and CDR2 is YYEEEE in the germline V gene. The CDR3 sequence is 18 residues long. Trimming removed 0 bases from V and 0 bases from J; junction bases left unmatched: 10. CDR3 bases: TGTGCCAGCAGCTTGGCACATTCAGGGGGCGGCCTGAACACTGAAGCTTTCTTT. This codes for CASSLAHSGGGLNTEAFF. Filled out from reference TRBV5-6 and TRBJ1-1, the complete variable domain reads DAGVTQSPTHLIKTRGQQVTLRCSPKSGHDTVSWYQQALGQGPQFIFQYYEEEERQRGNFPDRFSGHQFPNYSSELNVNALLLGDSALYLCASSLAHSGGGLNTEAFFGQGTRLTVV.

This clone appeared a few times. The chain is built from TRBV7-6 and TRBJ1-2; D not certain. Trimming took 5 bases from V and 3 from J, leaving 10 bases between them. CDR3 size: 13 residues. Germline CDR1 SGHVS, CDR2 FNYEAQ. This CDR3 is CASSRGVDYGYTF. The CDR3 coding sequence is TGTGCCAGCAGCCGGGGAGTGGACTATGGCTACACCTTC.

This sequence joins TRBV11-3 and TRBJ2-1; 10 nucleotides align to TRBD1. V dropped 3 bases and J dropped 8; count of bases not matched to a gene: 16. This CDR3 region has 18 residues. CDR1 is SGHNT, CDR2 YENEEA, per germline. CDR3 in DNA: TGTGCCAGCAGCTTGGGGTCCGGGACAGGGGCCAGACAATATGAGCAGTTCTTC. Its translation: CASSLGSGTGARQYEQFF.

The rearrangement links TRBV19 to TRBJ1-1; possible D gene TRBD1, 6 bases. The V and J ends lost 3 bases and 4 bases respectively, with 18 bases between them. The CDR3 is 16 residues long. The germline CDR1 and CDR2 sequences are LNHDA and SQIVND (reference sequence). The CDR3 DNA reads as TGTGCCAGTAGTATGATCACACAGGGTGAGGGCACTGAAGCTTTCTTT. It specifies CASSMITQGEGTEAFF.

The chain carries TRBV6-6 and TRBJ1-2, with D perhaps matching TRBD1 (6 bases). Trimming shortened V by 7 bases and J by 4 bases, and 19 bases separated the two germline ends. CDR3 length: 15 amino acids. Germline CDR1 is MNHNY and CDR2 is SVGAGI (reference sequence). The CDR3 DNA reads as TGTGCCAGCAAAGGGGAGGGGGGTAGACGCTATGGCTACACCTTC. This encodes CASKGEGGRRYGYTF.

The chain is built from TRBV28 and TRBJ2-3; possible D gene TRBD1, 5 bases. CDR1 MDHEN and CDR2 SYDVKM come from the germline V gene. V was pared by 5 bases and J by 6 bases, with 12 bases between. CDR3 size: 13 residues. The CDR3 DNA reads TGTGCCAGCAGTCAGGGCCCCACGGATACGCAGTATTTT. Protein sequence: CASSQGPTDTQYF. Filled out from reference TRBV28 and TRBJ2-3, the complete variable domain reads DVKVTQSSRYLVKRTGEKVFLECVQDMDHENMFWYRQDPGLGLRLIYFSYDVKMKEKGDIPEGYSVSREKKERFSLILESASTNQTSMYLCASSQGPTDTQYFGPGTRLTVL.

Written as DNA, the CDR3 is TGTGCCAGCAGCTTCCTAACCGGGGGGAACACTGAAGCTTTCTTT. Translated: CASSFLTGGNTEAFF. The rearrangement joins TRBV7-9 to TRBJ1-1; a possible D gene is TRBD1 (5 bases). This CDR3 comprises 15 residues. Germline CDR1 reads SEHNR; CDR2 reads FQNEAQ (reference sequence). V shed 3 bases and J shed 1 base, with 12 bases lying between them.

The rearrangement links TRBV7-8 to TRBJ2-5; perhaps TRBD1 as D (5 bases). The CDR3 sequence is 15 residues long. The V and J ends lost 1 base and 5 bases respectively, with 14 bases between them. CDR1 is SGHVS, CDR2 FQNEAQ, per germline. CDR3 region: CASSLGPRKGETQYF. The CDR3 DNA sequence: TGTGCCAGCAGCTTAGGCCCGCGAAAGGGGGAGACCCAGTACTTC.

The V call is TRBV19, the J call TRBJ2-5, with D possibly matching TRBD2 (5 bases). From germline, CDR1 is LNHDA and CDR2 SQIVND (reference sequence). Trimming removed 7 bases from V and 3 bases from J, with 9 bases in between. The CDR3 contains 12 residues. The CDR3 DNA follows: TGTGCCAGTACCGACGGGGAAGAGACCCAGTACTTC. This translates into CASTDGEETQYF.

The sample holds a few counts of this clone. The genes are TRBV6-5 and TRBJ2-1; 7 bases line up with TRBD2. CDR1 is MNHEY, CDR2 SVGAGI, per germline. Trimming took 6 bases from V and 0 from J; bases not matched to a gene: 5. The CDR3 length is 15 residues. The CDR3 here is CASSRKRDSYNEQFF. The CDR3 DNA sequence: TGTGCCAGCAGCCGAAAGCGGGACTCCTACAATGAGCAGTTCTTC.

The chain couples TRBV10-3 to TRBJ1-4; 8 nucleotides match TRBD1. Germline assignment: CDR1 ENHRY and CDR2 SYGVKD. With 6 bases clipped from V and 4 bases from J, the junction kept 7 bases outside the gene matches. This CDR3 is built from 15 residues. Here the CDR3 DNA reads TGTGCCATCAGGGGACAGGAGGTCGGTAATGAAAAACTGTTTTTT. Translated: CAIRGQEVGNEKLFF.

CDR3 sequence (DNA): TGTGCCTGGAGTCTTAGACTGGCGAGCACCGGGGAGCTGTTTTTT. Translation: CAWSLRLASTGELFF. The V gene is TRBV30, the J gene TRBJ2-2; unclear D gene. The germline V gene encodes CDR1 GTSNPN and CDR2 SVGIG (reference sequence). This CDR3 contains 15 residues. V lost 2 bases, J lost 4 bases, and 14 bases lay in between. Full variable domain (rest looked up from reference TRBV30 and TRBJ2-2): SQTIHQWPATLVQPVGSPLSLECTVEGTSNPNLYWYRQAAGRGLQLLFYSVGIGQISSEVPQNLSASRPQDRQFILSSKKLLLSDSGFYLCAWSLRLASTGELFFGEGSRLTVL.

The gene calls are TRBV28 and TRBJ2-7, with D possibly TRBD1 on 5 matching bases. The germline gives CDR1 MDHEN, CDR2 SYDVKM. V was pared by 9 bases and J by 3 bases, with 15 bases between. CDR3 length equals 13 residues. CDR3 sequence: CASRGSTVYEQYF. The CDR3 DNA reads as TGTGCCAGTAGGGGATCTACCGTCTACGAGCAGTACTTC.